The clone carrying this TCR beta chain turned up a few times. Its specificity is not known. The genes and germline here are from mouse. The sequence runs out 4 residues before the end of the CDR3; the remainder is reconstructed from the germline J gene. This entry belongs to a study of CD8+ T cells in alopecia areata. The overall study: Skin-grafted 7-10-week-old female C3H/HeJ mice received tissue from approximately 6-12-month-old C3H/HeJ donors with spontaneous alopecia. Notes on the study in general: Tissue-resident alphabeta T cells belonging to normal skin likewise get sequenced within scalp specimens. Mice gave a clearer picture of TCR sharing than patients did, possibly for HLA-related reasons. Alopecia totalis/universalis scalp especially showed more expanded CD8+ clones than normal scalp.

CDR1 and CDR2 from the germline V gene are FNHDT and SITEND (reference sequence). The CDR3 loop spans 12 amino acids. V dropped 8 bases and J dropped 0 bases, with 7 bases sitting between them. RNA extraction and reverse transcription yielded cDNA as sequencing template. The repertoire was sequenced with immunoSEQ multiplex PCR; TCRdb's copy has only in-frame clones and lacks some. The repertoire yields around 20,000 clones, none seen only once; the top ten contain around 33%. The sorting of pooled cutaneous lymph node cells relied on CD4, CD8alpha, NKG2D, NKG2ACE and other markers. Sequenced material: CD8+ T cells sorted from a lymph node. The clonotype originates from a C3H/HeJ mouse with alopecia areata. This line is of MHC haplotype H2-k. V and J are TRBV19 and TRBJ2-4; D is ambiguous. This CDR3 reads CASGFSQNTLYF. The sequenced part of the CDR3 DNA is TGTGCCAGTGGGTTTAGTCAAAAC. Based on the CDR3 plus reference TRBV19 and TRBJ2-4, the full variable domain is GGIITQTPKFLIGQEGQKLTLKCQQNFNHDTMYWYRQDSGKGLRLIYYSITENDLQKGDLSEGYDASREKKSSFSLTVTSAQKNEMAVFLCASGFSQNTLYFGAGTRLSVL.